The clone carrying this T cell receptor beta chain was counted a single time. This record comes from a study of blood T cell repertoires in COVID-19. Study background: Researchers got acute and convalescent COVID-19 samples from the United States, Italy and Spain. Sources were T cells, B-cell-depleted T cells, or PBMCs; the material itself was cDNA or gDNA.

The CDR3 has 14 amino acids. V lost 8 bases to trimming and J lost 4 bases, with 17 bases between them. Germline values: CDR1 LNHDA, CDR2 SQIVND (reference sequence). Per the authors' pipeline: Reference gene primer amplification yielded estimated nucleated cell counts. Using immunoSEQ multiplex PCR, the repertoire was profiled, and TCRdb retains in-frame clones only, with some absent. V, J and clone size are those of that table, while D and trimming were read from the DNA. The top ten clones hold 1% to 1.5% of a sample with roughly 320,000 clones, more than 85% of them seen once. The receptor's source is a man in his sixties or seventies with acute or convalescent COVID-19. This chain joins TRBV19 and TRBJ1-2; D not resolved. Sequencing was carried out using peripheral blood. CDR3 in DNA: TGTGCCAGTCCCAAGCGCTTCTCCCTCTATGGCTACACCTTC. Translating it yields CASPKRFSLYGYTF.